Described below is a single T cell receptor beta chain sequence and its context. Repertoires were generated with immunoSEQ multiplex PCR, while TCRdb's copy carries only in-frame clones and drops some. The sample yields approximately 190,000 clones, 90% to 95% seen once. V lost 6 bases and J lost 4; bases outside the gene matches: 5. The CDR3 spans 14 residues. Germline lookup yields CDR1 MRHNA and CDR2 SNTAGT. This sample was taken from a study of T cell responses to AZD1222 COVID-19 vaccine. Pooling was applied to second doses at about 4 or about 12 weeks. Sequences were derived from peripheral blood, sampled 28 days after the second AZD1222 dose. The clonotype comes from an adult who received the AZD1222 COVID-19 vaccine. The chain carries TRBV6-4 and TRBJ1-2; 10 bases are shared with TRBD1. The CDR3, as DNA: TGTGCCAGCAGCCGGGACAGGGGTGCCTATGGCTACACCTTC. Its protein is CASSRDRGAYGYTF.